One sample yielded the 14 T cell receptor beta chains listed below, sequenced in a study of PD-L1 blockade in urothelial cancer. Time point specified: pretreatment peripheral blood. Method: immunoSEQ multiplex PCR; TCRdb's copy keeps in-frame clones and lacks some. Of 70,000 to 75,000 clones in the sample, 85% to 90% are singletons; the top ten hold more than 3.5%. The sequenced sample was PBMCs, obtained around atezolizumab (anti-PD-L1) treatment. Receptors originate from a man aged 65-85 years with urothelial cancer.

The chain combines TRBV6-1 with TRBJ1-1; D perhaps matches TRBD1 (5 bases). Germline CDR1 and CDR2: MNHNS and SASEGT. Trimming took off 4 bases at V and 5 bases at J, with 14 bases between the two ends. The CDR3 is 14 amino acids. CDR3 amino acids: CASSATWGGTEAFF. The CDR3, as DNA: TGTGCCAGCAGTGCAACATGGGGGGGAACTGAAGCTTTCTTT.

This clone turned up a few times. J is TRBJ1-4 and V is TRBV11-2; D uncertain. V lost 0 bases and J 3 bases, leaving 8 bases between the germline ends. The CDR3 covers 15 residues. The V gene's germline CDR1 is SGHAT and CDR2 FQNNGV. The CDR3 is CASSLDPLPNEKLFF. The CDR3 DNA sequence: TGTGCCAGCAGCTTAGACCCTCTACCTAATGAAAAACTGTTTTTT.

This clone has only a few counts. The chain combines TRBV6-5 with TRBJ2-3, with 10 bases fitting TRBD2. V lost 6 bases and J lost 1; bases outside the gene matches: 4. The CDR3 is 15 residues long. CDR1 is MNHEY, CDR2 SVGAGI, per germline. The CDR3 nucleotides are TGTGCCAGCAGAATTGGGACTAGCGGCACAGATACGCAGTATTTT. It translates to CASRIGTSGTDTQYF.

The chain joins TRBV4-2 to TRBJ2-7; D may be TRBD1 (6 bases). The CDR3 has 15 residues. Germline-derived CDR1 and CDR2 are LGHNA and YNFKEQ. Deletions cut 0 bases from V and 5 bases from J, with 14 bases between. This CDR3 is CASSQDTQGNDEQYF. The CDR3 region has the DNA TGTGCCAGCAGCCAAGATACACAGGGTAACGACGAGCAGTACTTC.

CDR3 region: CASSLGVSGRFGGELFF. The CDR3, as DNA: TGTGCCAGCAGCCTCGGAGTTAGCGGGAGATTTGGCGGGGAGCTGTTTTTT. The V and J genes are TRBV14 and TRBJ2-2; TRBD2 matches 9 bases. The ends lost 4 bases at V and 7 bases at J; junction bases unmatched: 13. Per the germline V gene, CDR1 is SGHDN and CDR2 is FVKESK. The CDR3 has 17 residues.

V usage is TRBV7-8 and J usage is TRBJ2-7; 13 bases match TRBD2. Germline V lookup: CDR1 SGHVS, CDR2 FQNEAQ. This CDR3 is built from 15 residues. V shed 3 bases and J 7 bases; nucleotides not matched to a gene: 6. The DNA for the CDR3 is TGTGCCAGCAGCTTCCGGACTAGCGGGAGTTTAGAGCAGTACTTC. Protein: CASSFRTSGSLEQYF.

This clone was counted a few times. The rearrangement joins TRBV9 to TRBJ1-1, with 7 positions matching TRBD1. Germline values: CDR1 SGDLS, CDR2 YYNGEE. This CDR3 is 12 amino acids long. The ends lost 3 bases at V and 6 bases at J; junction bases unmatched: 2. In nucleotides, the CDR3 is TGTGCCAGCAGCGGCGACAGGGCTGAAGCTTTCTTT. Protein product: CASSGDRAEAFF.

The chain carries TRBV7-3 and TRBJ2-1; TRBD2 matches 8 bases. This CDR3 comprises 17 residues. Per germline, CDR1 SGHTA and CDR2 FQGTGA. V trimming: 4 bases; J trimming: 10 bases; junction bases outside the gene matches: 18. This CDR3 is CASSSSGGLAEPGEQFF. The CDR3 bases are TGTGCCAGCAGCTCGTCGGGGGGGCTAGCGGAGCCGGGAGAGCAGTTCTTC.

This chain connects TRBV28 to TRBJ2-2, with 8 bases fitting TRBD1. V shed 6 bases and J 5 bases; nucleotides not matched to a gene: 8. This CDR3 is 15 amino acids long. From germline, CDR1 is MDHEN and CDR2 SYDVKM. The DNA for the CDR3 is TGTGCCAGCAGCCCCCGGACAGGGAGGACCGGGGAGCTGTTTTTT. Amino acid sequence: CASSPRTGRTGELFF.

The CDR3 DNA follows: TGTGCCAGCAGCCTACAGGGTGGGAACACTGAAGCTTTCTTT. It yields the protein CASSLQGGNTEAFF. The genes are TRBV28 and TRBJ1-1; tentative D call: TRBD1 (6 bases). CDR1 and CDR2 from the germline V gene are MDHEN and SYDVKM. The V and J ends lost 6 bases and 1 base respectively, with 12 bases between them. The CDR3 has 14 residues. Full variable domain (missing parts from reference TRBV28 and TRBJ1-1): DVKVTQSSRYLVKRTGEKVFLECVQDMDHENMFWYRQDPGLGLRLIYFSYDVKMKEKGDIPEGYSVSREKKERFSLILESASTNQTSMYLCASSLQGGNTEAFFGQGTRLTVV.

This CDR3 reads CASGLGTGFGYTF. CDR3 DNA: TGTGCTAGTGGTTTGGGGACAGGGTTTGGCTACACCTTC. The V and J genes are TRBV12-5 and TRBJ1-2; 8 bases fit TRBD1. In germline, CDR1 is LGHNT, CDR2 FRNRAP. The V gene end was trimmed by 1 base and the J gene end by 7 bases; junction bases not matched to a gene: 2. The CDR3 covers 13 residues. The whole variable domain, filled in from reference TRBV12-5 and TRBJ1-2, reads DARVTQTPRHKVTEMGQEVTMRCQPILGHNTVFWYRQTMMQGLELLAYFRNRAPLDDSGMPKDRFSAEMPDATLATLKIQPSEPRDSAVYFCASGLGTGFGYTFGSGTRLTVV.

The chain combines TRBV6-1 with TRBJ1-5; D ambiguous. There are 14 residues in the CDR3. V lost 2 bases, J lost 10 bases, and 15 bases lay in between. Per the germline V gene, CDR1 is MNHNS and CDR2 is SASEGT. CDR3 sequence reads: CASSERTARGPQHF. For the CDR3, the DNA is TGTGCCAGCAGTGAAAGGACCGCCCGGGGTCCCCAGCATTTT.

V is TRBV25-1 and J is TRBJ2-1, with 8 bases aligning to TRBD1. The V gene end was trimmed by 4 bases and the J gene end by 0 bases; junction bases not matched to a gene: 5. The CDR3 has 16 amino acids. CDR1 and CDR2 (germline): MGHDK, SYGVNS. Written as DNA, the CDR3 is TGTGCCAGCAGTGGCCGACAGGGGAGCTCCTACAATGAGCAGTTCTTC. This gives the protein CASSGRQGSSYNEQFF.

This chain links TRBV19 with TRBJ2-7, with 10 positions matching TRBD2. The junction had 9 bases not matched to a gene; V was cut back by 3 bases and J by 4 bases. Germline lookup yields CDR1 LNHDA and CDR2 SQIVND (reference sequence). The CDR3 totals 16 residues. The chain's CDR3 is CASSIHNSGGTYEQYF. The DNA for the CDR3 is TGTGCCAGTAGTATCCACAATAGCGGGGGGACTTACGAGCAGTACTTC.